One sample yielded the 10 T cell receptor beta chains listed below, sequenced in a study of cytomegalovirus exposure and HLA in healthy donors. PCR primers comprised 60 Vbeta and 13 Jbeta primers. TCRdb's copy holds only in-frame clones and misses some; the assay was immunoSEQ multiplex PCR. The sample consists of roughly 120,000 clones, 15% of them appearing once. Input material: PBMCs. Every receptor here comes from a young woman in good health and CMV-seronegative.

The V and J genes are TRBV5-4 and TRBJ1-2, with TRBD1 matching 9 bases. Germline CDR1 reads SGHNT; CDR2 reads YYREEE (reference sequence). The V segment lost 1 base and the J segment 7 bases; nucleotides outside the gene matches: 5. The CDR3 has 14 residues. CDR3: CASSLFGQGTGYTF. In DNA, the CDR3 is TGTGCCAGCAGCTTGTTCGGACAGGGGACTGGCTACACCTTC.

This rearrangement joins TRBV19 to TRBJ2-7, with 7 bases matching TRBD2. With 8 bases clipped from V and 3 bases from J, the junction kept 16 bases outside the gene matches. Germline assignment: CDR1 LNHDA and CDR2 SQIVND (reference sequence). The CDR3 has 16 amino acids. This CDR3 is CASVLRGRREGYEQYF. The CDR3 DNA reads as TGTGCCAGTGTTCTTAGGGGCCGCAGGGAGGGCTACGAGCAGTACTTC.

The J gene is TRBJ2-1, the V gene TRBV13, with no clear D. The germline gives CDR1 PRHDT, CDR2 FYEKMQ (reference sequence). With 0 bases removed from V and 0 bases from J, the gap between germline ends came to 6 bases. The CDR3 extends over 15 amino acids. Written as DNA, the CDR3 is TGTGCCAGCAGCTTAGGTGGCGGCTCCTACAATGAGCAGTTCTTC. As protein: CASSLGGGSYNEQFF.

This clone has just a few counts. This chain connects TRBV9 to TRBJ1-1; D is unresolved. The germline V and J ends were trimmed by 0 bases and 1 base, with 13 bases remaining between them. This CDR3 spans 16 amino acids. CDR1 is SGDLS, CDR2 YYNGEE, per germline. The CDR3 DNA reads as TGTGCCAGCAGCGTAGGAAGTTTGGGAGAGAACACTGAAGCTTTCTTT. Amino acids: CASSVGSLGENTEAFF.

This clone was seen only a few times. The chain employs TRBV10-2 and TRBJ2-5; D gene uncertain. V lost 4 bases and J 10 bases, leaving 10 bases between the germline ends. The CDR3 has 11 residues. Per germline, CDR1 WSHSY and CDR2 SAAADI. DNA for the CDR3: TGCGCCAGCAGTGTGTCCTTTCTCCAGTACTTC. This encodes CASSVSFLQYF.

The sample holds a few counts of this clone. The chain joins TRBV29-1 to TRBJ2-7; TRBD2 is a possible D gene (6 bases). The V and J ends lost 6 bases and 0 bases respectively, with 21 bases between them. The germline V gene has CDR1 SQVTM and CDR2 ANQGSEA. The length of the CDR3 is 16 residues. The chain's CDR3 is CSVRLPSGPSSYEQYF. DNA for the CDR3: TGCAGCGTCCGCCTACCCAGCGGGCCCAGCTCCTACGAGCAGTACTTC.

This clone was observed a few times. The chain has TRBV7-9 and TRBJ2-5; 7 bases align to TRBD1. The CDR3 runs 15 residues. Per the germline V gene, CDR1 is SEHNR and CDR2 is FQNEAQ (reference sequence). The V gene end was trimmed by 4 bases and the J gene end by 2 bases; junction bases not matched to a gene: 7. The CDR3 protein is CASSSQQGPQETQYF. The CDR3 bases are TGTGCCAGCAGCTCCCAACAGGGGCCACAAGAGACCCAGTACTTC.

The chain uses TRBV2 and TRBJ2-6; no reliable D call. The V gene lost 3 bases and the J gene lost 4 bases, with 7 bases spanning the gap. Germline V gives CDR1 SNHLY, CDR2 FYNNEI. CDR3 length: 14 amino acids. CDR3 residues: CASSEEAGANVLTF. The CDR3 DNA follows: TGTGCCAGCAGTGAGGAAGCGGGGGCCAACGTCCTGACTTTC.

The table lists this clone with a few counts. This rearrangement joins TRBV28 to TRBJ2-5; TRBD1 aligns across 8 bases. V was clipped by 6 bases and J by 2 bases; unmatched bases: 5. The CDR3 is made up of 14 amino acids. The V gene's germline CDR1 is MDHEN and CDR2 SYDVKM. CDR3 in amino acids: CASSGQGFQETQYF. In DNA form, the CDR3 reads TGTGCCAGCAGCGGACAGGGCTTTCAAGAGACCCAGTACTTC. Supplemented by reference TRBV28 and TRBJ2-5, the full variable domain reads DVKVTQSSRYLVKRTGEKVFLECVQDMDHENMFWYRQDPGLGLRLIYFSYDVKMKEKGDIPEGYSVSREKKERFSLILESASTNQTSMYLCASSGQGFQETQYFGPGTRLLVL.

The V call is TRBV5-5, the J call TRBJ2-7, with unresolved D. The germline V gene encodes CDR1 SGHKS and CDR2 YYEKEE (reference sequence). The CDR3 contains 14 residues. The ends were cut back, 0 bases at V and 4 bases at J, with 11 bases in the middle. The CDR3 protein is CASSLVGSSYEQYF. CDR3 coding DNA: TGTGCCAGCAGCTTGGTGGGCAGTTCTTACGAGCAGTACTTC.